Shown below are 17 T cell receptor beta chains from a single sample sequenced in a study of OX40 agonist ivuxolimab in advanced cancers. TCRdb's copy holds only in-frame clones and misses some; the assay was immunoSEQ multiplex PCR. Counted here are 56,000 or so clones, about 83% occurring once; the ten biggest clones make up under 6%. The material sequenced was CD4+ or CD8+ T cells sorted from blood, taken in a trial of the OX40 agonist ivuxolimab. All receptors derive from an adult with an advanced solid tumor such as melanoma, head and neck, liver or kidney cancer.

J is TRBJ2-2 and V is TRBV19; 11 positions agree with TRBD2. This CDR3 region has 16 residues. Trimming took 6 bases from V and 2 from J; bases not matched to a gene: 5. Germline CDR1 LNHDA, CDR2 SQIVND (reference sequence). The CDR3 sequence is CASRTTSGVNTGELFF. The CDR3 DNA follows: TGTGCCAGTAGGACGACTAGCGGGGTAAACACCGGGGAGCTGTTTTTT.

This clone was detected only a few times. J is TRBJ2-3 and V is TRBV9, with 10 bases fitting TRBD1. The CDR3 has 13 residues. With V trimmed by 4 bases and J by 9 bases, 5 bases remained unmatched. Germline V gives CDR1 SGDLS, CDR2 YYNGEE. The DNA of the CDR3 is TGTGCCAGCAGCTCCGGGACAGGGGAGACGCAGTATTTT. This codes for CASSSGTGETQYF.

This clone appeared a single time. CDR3 nucleotides: TGTGCCAGCAGTGAAGCGGTTGGGTACTCTGGAAACACCATATATTTT. Residues: CASSEAVGYSGNTIYF. The genes are TRBV6-1 and TRBJ1-3; D is unclear. CDR3 size: 16 residues. CDR1 is MNHNS and CDR2 is SASEGT in the germline V gene. The V and J ends lost 0 bases and 0 bases respectively, with 9 bases between them.

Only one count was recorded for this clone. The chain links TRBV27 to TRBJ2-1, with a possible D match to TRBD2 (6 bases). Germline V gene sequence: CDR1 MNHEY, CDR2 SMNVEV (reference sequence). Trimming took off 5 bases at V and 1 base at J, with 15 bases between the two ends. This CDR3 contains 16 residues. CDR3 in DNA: TGTGCCAGCAGTCCAACGACTAGGCATTCCTACAATGAGCAGTTCTTC. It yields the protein CASSPTTRHSYNEQFF.

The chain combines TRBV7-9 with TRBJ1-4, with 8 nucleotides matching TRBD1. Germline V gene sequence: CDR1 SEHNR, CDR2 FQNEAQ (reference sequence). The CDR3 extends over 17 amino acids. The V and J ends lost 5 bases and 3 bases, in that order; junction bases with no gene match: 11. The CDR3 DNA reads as TGTGCCAGCAGCAATACCGACAGGGGATTAGCTAATGAAAAACTGTTTTTT. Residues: CASSNTDRGLANEKLFF.

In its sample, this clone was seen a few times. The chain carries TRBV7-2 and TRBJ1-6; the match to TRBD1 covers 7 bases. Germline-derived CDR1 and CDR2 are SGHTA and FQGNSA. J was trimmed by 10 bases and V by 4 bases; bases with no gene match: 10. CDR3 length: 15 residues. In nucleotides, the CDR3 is TGTGCCAGCAGCTCGCAAGGGGGCGCAGGATCACCCCTCCACTTT. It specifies CASSSQGGAGSPLHF. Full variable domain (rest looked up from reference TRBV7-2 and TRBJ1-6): GAGVSQSPSNKVTEKGKDVELRCDPISGHTALYWYRQSLGQGLEFLIYFQGNSAPDKSGLPSDRFSAERTGGSVSTLTIQRTQQEDSAVYLCASSSQGGAGSPLHFGNGTRLTVT.

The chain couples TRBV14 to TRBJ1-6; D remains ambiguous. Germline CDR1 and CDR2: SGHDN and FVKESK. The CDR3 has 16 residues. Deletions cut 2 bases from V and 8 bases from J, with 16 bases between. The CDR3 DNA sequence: TGTGCCAGCAGCCAATTATACTCCTCCGGCGATTCACCCCTCCACTTT. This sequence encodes CASSQLYSSGDSPLHF.

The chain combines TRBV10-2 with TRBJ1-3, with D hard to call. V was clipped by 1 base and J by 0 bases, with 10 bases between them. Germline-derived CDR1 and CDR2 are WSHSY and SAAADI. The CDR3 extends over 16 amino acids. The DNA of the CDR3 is TGCGCCAGCAGTGAGTGGTCTGTGAACTCTGGAAACACCATATATTTT. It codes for CASSEWSVNSGNTIYF.

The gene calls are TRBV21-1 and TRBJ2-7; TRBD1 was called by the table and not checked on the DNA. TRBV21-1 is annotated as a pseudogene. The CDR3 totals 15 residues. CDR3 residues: CASSSWDRGNYEQYF. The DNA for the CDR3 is TGTGCCAGCAGCTCCTGGGACAGGGGCAACTACGAGCAGTACTTC.

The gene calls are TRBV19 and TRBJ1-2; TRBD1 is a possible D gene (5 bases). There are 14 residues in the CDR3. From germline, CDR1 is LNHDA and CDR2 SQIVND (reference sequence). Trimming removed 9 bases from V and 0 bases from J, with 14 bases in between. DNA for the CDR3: TGTGCCAGCGCCCTTGGGGCGTCTAACTATGGCTACACCTTC. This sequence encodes CASALGASNYGYTF.

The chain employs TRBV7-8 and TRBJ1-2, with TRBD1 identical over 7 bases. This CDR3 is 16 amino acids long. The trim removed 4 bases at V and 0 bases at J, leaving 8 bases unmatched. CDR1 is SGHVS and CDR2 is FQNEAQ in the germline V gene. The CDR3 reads CASSSGRGQSNYGYTF. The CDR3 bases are TGTGCCAGCAGCTCAGGAAGGGGACAGTCTAACTATGGCTACACCTTC.

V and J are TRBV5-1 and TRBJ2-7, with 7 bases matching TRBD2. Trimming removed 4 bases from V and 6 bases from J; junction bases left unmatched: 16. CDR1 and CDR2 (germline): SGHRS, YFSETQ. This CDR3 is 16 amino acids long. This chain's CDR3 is CASSLGRAPGSTEQYF. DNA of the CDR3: TGCGCCAGCAGCCTAGGGAGGGCCCCAGGATCCACCGAGCAGTACTTC.

The CDR3 loop is CASSSQGRGAYEQYF. CDR3 coding DNA: TGTGCCAGTAGTTCCCAGGGCAGGGGCGCTTACGAGCAGTACTTC. The chain couples TRBV19 to TRBJ2-7; D is possibly TRBD1 (6 bases). The germline CDR1 and CDR2 sequences are LNHDA and SQIVND (reference sequence). V dropped 5 bases and J dropped 4 bases, with 18 bases sitting between them. This CDR3 is built from 15 residues.

CDR3 amino acids: CSVVGIAETQETQYF. CDR3 in DNA: TGCAGCGTTGTCGGGATAGCGGAGACCCAAGAGACCCAGTACTTC. This sequence joins TRBV29-1 and TRBJ2-5; D is perhaps TRBD2 (6 bases). The V and J ends lost 4 bases and 1 base respectively, with 16 bases between them. The germline V gene has CDR1 SQVTM and CDR2 ANQGSEA. The CDR3 is 15 amino acids.

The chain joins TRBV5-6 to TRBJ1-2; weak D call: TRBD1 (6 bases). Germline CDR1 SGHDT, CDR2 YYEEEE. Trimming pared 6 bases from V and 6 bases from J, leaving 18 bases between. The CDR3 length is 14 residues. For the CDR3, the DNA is TGTGCCAGCACCCGGGCACAGGGCCAGGATGGCTACACCTTC. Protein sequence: CASTRAQGQDGYTF. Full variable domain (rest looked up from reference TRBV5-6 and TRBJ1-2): DAGVTQSPTHLIKTRGQQVTLRCSPKSGHDTVSWYQQALGQGPQFIFQYYEEEERQRGNFPDRFSGHQFPNYSSELNVNALLLGDSALYLCASTRAQGQDGYTFGSGTRLTVV.

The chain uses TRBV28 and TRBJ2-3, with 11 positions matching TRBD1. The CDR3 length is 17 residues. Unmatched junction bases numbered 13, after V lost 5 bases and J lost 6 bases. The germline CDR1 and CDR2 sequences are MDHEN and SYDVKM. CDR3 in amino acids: CASSHSRDRGYLDTQYF. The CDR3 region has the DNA TGTGCCAGCAGTCACTCCCGGGACAGGGGGTATTTGGATACGCAGTATTTT.

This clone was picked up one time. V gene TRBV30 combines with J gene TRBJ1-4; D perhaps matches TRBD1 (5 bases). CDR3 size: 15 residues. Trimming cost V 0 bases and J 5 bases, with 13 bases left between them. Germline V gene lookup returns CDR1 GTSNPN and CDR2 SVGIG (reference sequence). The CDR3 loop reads CAWSVTGTVNEKLFF. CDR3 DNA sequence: TGTGCCTGGAGTGTGACCGGGACGGTGAATGAAAAACTGTTTTTT.